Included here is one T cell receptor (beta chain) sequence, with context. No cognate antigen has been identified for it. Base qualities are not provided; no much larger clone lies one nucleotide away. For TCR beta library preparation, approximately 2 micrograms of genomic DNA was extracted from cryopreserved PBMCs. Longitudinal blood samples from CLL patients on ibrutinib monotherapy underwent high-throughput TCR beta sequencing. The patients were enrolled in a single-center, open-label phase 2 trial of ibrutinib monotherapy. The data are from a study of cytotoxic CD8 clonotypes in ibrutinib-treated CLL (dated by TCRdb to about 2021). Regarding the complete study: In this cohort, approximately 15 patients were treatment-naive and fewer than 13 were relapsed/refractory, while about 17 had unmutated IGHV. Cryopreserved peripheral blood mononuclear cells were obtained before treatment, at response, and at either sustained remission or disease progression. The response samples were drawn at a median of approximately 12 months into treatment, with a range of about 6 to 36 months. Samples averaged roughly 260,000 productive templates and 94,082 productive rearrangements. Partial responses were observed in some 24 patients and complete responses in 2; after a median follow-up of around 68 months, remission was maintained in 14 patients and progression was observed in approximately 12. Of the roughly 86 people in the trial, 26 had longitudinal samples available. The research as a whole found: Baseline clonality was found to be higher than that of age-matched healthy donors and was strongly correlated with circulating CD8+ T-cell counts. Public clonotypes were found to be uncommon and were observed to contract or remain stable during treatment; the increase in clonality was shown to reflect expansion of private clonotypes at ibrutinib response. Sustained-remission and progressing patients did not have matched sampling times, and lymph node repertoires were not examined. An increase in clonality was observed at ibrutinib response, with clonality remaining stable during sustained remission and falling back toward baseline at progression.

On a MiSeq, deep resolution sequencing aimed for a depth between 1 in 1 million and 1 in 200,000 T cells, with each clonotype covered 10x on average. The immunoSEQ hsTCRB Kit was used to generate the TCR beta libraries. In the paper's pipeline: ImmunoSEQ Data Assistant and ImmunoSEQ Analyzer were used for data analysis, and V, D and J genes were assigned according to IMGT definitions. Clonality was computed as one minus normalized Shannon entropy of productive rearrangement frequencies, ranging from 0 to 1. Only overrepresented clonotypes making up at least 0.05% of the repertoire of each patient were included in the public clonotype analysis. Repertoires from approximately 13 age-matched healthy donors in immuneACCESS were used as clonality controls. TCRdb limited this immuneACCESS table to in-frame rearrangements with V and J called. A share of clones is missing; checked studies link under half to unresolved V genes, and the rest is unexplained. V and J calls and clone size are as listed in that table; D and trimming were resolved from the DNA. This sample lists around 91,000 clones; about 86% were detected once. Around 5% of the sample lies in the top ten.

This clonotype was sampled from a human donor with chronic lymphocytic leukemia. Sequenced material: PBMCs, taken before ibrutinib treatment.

The nucleotide sequence reads as follows: TGTGCCAGCTCACCGCTATCCGTTGACACTGAAGCTTTCTTT. The resulting protein is CASSPLSVDTEAFF. Recombination connected TRBV18 to TRBJ1-1; too little of a D gene remains to name it. The germline V gene sets CDR1 to KGHSH and CDR2 to LQKENI. The CDR3 has 14 amino acids, counting the end cysteine and phenylalanine. The entry retains the CDR3 DNA only, 42 bases that are in frame from base 1. Trimming removed 3 bases from V and 3 bases from J, leaving 11 bases between the germline ends. The reference TRBV18 and TRBJ1-1 proteins fill in what lies around the CDR3, so the full variable domain reads NAGVMQNPRHLVRRRGQEARLRCSPMKGHSHVYWYRQLPEEGLKFMVYLQKENIIDESGMPKERFSAEFPKEGPSILRIQQVVRGDSAAYFCASSPLSVDTEAFFGQGTRLTVV.